These 21 T cell receptor beta chains came from one sample sequenced in a study of graft-versus-host responses after intestinal transplantation. Using immunoSEQ multiplex PCR, the repertoire was profiled, and TCRdb retains in-frame clones only, with some absent. The data hold 12,000 to 15,000 clones, with roughly two fifths observed a single time. Stimulators, approximately 200,000 irradiated and violet-dye-labeled cells, were plated with approximately 200,000 CFSE-labeled responder cells. The sequencing used alloreactive CD8+ T cells from a mixed lymphocyte reaction culture, collected before intestinal transplant. Subset specified: CFSE-low proliferating T cells sorted from roughly 6-day pre-transplant mixed lymphocyte reaction (GvH or HvG direction). These receptors all come from a human patient who received an intestinal transplant.

This clone was detected many times. V gene TRBV2 combines with J gene TRBJ1-1; 7 nucleotides line up with TRBD1. The CDR3 extends over 13 amino acids. V lost 5 bases to trimming and J lost 7 bases; unmatched junction nucleotides: 7. Per the germline V gene, CDR1 is SNHLY and CDR2 is FYNNEI. The CDR3 sequence is CASSPTGSIEAFF. CDR3 nucleotides: TGTGCCAGCAGTCCGACAGGGTCTATTGAAGCTTTCTTT.

The chain employs TRBV4-1 and TRBJ2-1; possibly TRBD2 for D (6 bases). Per germline, CDR1 MGHRA and CDR2 YSYEKL. V lost 1 base, J lost 8 bases, and 18 bases lay in between. This CDR3 contains 16 residues. The CDR3 sequence is CASSQVHTSLFYEQFF. The DNA of the CDR3 is TGCGCCAGCAGCCAAGTACATACTAGCCTCTTCTATGAGCAGTTCTTC.

This sequence joins TRBV2 and TRBJ2-7; D is possibly TRBD1 (6 bases). Between the trimmed V and J ends, which lost 6 bases and 6 bases, there was a span of 15 bases. Looked up from germline, CDR1 is SNHLY and CDR2 is FYNNEI. The CDR3 covers 13 residues. This CDR3 reads CASRNRVSSEQYF. CDR3 sequence (DNA): TGTGCCAGCAGAAACAGGGTCAGTAGCGAGCAGTACTTC.

The chain recombines TRBV7-9 with TRBJ1-1, with a weak D call TRBD1 (5 bases). CDR1 is SEHNR, CDR2 FQNEAQ, per germline (reference sequence). V gave up 2 bases and J gave up 4 bases, with 14 bases separating them. The length of the CDR3 is 15 residues. CDR3 nucleotide sequence: TGTGCCAGCAGCTTACCAGGGAGGGCAAGCACTGAAGCTTTCTTT. Its protein product is CASSLPGRASTEAFF.

This clone rates as medium-sized. V and J are TRBV6-5 and TRBJ1-2; 7 bases agree with TRBD1. This CDR3 contains 13 residues. Germline V gives CDR1 MNHEY, CDR2 SVGAGI. V dropped 9 bases and J dropped 8; count of bases not matched to a gene: 12. CDR3 sequence reads: CASGPGQSKGYTF. The CDR3 DNA follows: TGTGCCAGTGGGCCGGGACAGTCGAAAGGCTACACCTTC.

V is TRBV7-6 and J is TRBJ2-1; 7 bases agree with TRBD2. The CDR3 has 16 amino acids. The V and J ends lost 5 bases and 1 base, in that order; junction bases with no gene match: 8. The germline CDR1 and CDR2 sequences are SGHVS and FNYEAQ. The CDR3 spells CASSHVAGESYNEQFF. The CDR3 DNA reads as TGTGCCAGCAGCCACGTTGCGGGGGAATCCTACAATGAGCAGTTCTTC.

The gene calls are TRBV2 and TRBJ2-5, with TRBD1 identical over 9 bases. The J call may be mistaken, given a closer DNA end match to TRBJ2-7. Per the germline V gene, CDR1 is SNHLY and CDR2 is FYNNEI. The CDR3 extends over 13 amino acids. In DNA form, the CDR3 reads TGTGCCAGCACCCGACAGGGGGGGTACGAGCAGTACTTC. As protein: CASTRQGGYEQYF.

This clone was detected only a few times. This chain joins TRBV5-1 and TRBJ2-1, with D tentatively TRBD1 (5 bases). CDR3 length equals 12 residues. Germline V gene lookup returns CDR1 SGHRS and CDR2 YFSETQ. V dropped 4 bases and J dropped 6 bases, with 8 bases sitting between them. This chain's CDR3 is CASSRGPNEQFF. CDR3 bases: TGCGCCAGCAGCAGGGGCCCCAATGAGCAGTTCTTC. The entire variable domain, with the rest obtained from reference TRBV5-1 and TRBJ2-1, is as follows: KAGVTQTPRYLIKTRGQQVTLSCSPISGHRSVSWYQQTPGQGLQFLFEYFSETQRNKGNFPGRFSGRQFSNSRSEMNVSTLELGDSALYLCASSRGPNEQFFGPGTRLTVL.

This rearrangement joins TRBV4-1 to TRBJ2-3, with 9 bases aligning to TRBD2. The CDR3 runs to 16 residues. The trim removed 4 bases at V and 2 bases at J, leaving 7 bases unmatched. CDR1 is MGHRA, CDR2 YSYEKL, per germline. CDR3 region: CASSLRAGGDTDTQYF. The CDR3 coding sequence is TGCGCCAGCAGCCTCCGAGCGGGAGGTGACACAGATACGCAGTATTTT.

This clone was counted once. The genes are TRBV9 and TRBJ2-3, with D perhaps TRBD1 (6 bases). The length of the CDR3 is 16 residues. Germline CDR1 reads SGDLS; CDR2 reads YYNGEE. V was cut by 4 bases and J by 2 bases, with 17 bases left in between. The CDR3 sequence: CASSTVFGGTTDTQYF. Here the CDR3 DNA reads TGTGCCAGCAGCACCGTCTTTGGGGGCACCACAGATACGCAGTATTTT.

This sequence joins TRBV5-1 and TRBJ2-5; a possible D gene is TRBD2 (6 bases). Germline lookup yields CDR1 SGHRS and CDR2 YFSETQ. The CDR3 sequence is 14 residues long. With 3 bases removed from V and 3 bases from J, the gap between germline ends came to 12 bases. The CDR3: CASSYGWGEETQYF. The CDR3 coding sequence is TGCGCCAGCAGCTATGGCTGGGGGGAAGAGACCCAGTACTTC. The entire variable domain, with the rest obtained from reference TRBV5-1 and TRBJ2-5, is as follows: KAGVTQTPRYLIKTRGQQVTLSCSPISGHRSVSWYQQTPGQGLQFLFEYFSETQRNKGNFPGRFSGRQFSNSRSEMNVSTLELGDSALYLCASSYGWGEETQYFGPGTRLLVL.

The table lists this clone with a count of one. This rearrangement joins TRBV19 to TRBJ2-5, with 8 positions matching TRBD1. Germline values: CDR1 LNHDA, CDR2 SQIVND (reference sequence). The CDR3 has 13 amino acids. V trimming: 9 bases; J trimming: 4 bases; junction bases outside the gene matches: 7. CDR3 region: CASDRGVGETQYF. For the CDR3, the DNA is TGTGCCAGCGACAGGGGAGTGGGAGAGACCCAGTACTTC.

This chain joins TRBV30 and TRBJ2-1; maybe TRBD2 (6 bases). This CDR3 has 11 residues. The ends were cut back, 2 bases at V and 9 bases at J, with 8 bases in the middle. The germline V gene has CDR1 GTSNPN and CDR2 SVGIG (reference sequence). The CDR3 sequence: CAWSFGGEQFF. CDR3 coding DNA: TGTGCCTGGAGTTTCGGGGGTGAGCAGTTCTTC.

This clone has more than one count but fewer than ten. The chain employs TRBV29-1 and TRBJ1-2; a possible D gene is TRBD1 (5 bases). From germline, CDR1 is SQVTM and CDR2 ANQGSEA. V was trimmed by 3 bases and J by 4 bases, leaving 15 bases between them. CDR3 length: 14 amino acids. CDR3 amino acids: CSVDAGANPYGYTF. Written as DNA, the CDR3 is TGCAGCGTTGATGCTGGGGCGAACCCCTATGGCTACACCTTC.

The chain uses TRBV6-6 and TRBJ2-7; possibly TRBD1 for D (6 bases). V gave up 8 bases and J gave up 3 bases, with 8 bases separating them. Germline V CDR1 and CDR2: MNHNY, SVGAGI (reference sequence). The CDR3 is 11 amino acids. CDR3 coding DNA: TGTGCCAGCGTCAGGGGCTACGAGCAGTACTTC. It yields the protein CASVRGYEQYF.

This chain uses TRBV27 with TRBJ2-1, with TRBD1 identical over 7 bases. There are 14 residues in the CDR3. The trim removed 6 bases at V and 7 bases at J, leaving 9 bases unmatched. Germline CDR1 reads MNHEY; CDR2 reads SMNVEV (reference sequence). CDR3 coding DNA: TGTGCCAGCAGATTGCTAGGGGGCTGGAATGAGCAGTTCTTC. Residues: CASRLLGGWNEQFF.

The chain uses TRBV7-9 and TRBJ1-1; D may be TRBD1 (6 bases). The CDR3 covers 14 residues. V was cut by 3 bases and J by 5 bases, with 13 bases left in between. Per the germline V gene, CDR1 is SEHNR and CDR2 is FQNEAQ (reference sequence). The CDR3 DNA follows: TGTGCCAGCAGCTTCGTGGGCCAGGGGACTGAAGCTTTCTTT. Translation: CASSFVGQGTEAFF.

The CDR3 sequence is CASSELAGDFTGELFF. Here the CDR3 DNA reads TGTGCCAGCAGTGAACTAGCGGGAGATTTCACCGGGGAGCTGTTTTTT. The chain combines TRBV2 with TRBJ2-2, with TRBD2 identical over 10 bases. After removal of 2 bases from V and 4 bases from J, the junction contained 4 bases not matched to a gene. The CDR3 is 16 residues long. Germline CDR1 is SNHLY and CDR2 is FYNNEI.

This clone occurred a few times. V and J are TRBV5-4 and TRBJ1-1; D is undetermined. CDR1 and CDR2 from the germline V gene are SGHNT and YYREEE (reference sequence). The V gene lost 0 bases and the J gene lost 0 bases, with 9 bases spanning the gap. CDR3 length: 15 amino acids. The CDR3 loop reads CASSLAPGLNTEAFF. In nucleotides, the CDR3 is TGTGCCAGCAGCTTGGCTCCGGGTCTGAACACTGAAGCTTTCTTT.

This chain links TRBV27 with TRBJ2-6; 7 nucleotides align to TRBD1. The V gene end was trimmed by 3 bases and the J gene end by 14 bases; junction bases not matched to a gene: 4. Germline CDR1 and CDR2: MNHEY and SMNVEV (reference sequence). CDR3 length: 12 residues. CDR3 protein: CASSFLRGILTF. Written as DNA, the CDR3 is TGTGCCAGCAGTTTCCTCAGGGGGATCCTGACTTTC.

This clone counts as medium-sized. J is TRBJ2-7 and V is TRBV6-1; no firm D call. From germline, CDR1 is MNHNS and CDR2 SASEGT. The length of the CDR3 is 13 residues. Trimming pared 2 bases from V and 3 bases from J, leaving 8 bases between. CDR3 sequence: CASSEFVGYEQYF. CDR3 DNA: TGTGCCAGCAGTGAATTCGTCGGCTACGAGCAGTACTTC.